This T cell receptor beta chain was recovered during a study of CD8 T cells in Susac syndrome. cDNA came from around 0.5 to 1 ug RNA primed by random hexamers. One entry per CDR3 protein results from TCRdb running MiXCR on the immunoSEQ multiplex PCR reads. The profile covers over 150,000 distinct CDR3 sequences, with approximately 95% appearing a single time and around 0.09% taken by the ten largest. V lost 1 base and J 0 bases, leaving 15 bases between the germline ends. The CDR3 spans 17 residues. Looked up from germline, CDR1 is LGHNA and CDR2 is YSLEER. TCR beta was sequenced from blood CD8+ and CD4+ T cells.

The sample comprised CD4+ T cells from PBMCs. The TCR was taken from a human donor with multiple sclerosis. The chain recombines TRBV4-3 with TRBJ1-2; possible D gene TRBD1, 6 bases. The CDR3: CASSQVQGWLANYGYTF. Written as DNA, the CDR3 is TGCGCCAGCAGCCAAGTCCAGGGGTGGTTAGCTAACTATGGCTACACCTTC.